These 32 T cell receptor beta chains came from one sample sequenced in a study of blood T cell repertoires in COVID-19. Clones were sequenced by immunoSEQ multiplex PCR, and TCRdb holds only the in-frame ones, with some missing. This table holds roughly 93,000 clones, roughly 87% found once. Sequencing input: peripheral blood. Receptors originate from a man in his fifties with acute or convalescent COVID-19.

V usage is TRBV7-7 and J usage is TRBJ2-5; 11 bases fit TRBD1. CDR3 length equals 15 residues. Looked up from germline, CDR1 is SSHAT and CDR2 is FNYEAQ (reference sequence). Trimming removed 5 bases from V and 0 bases from J; junction bases left unmatched: 2. The CDR3 coding sequence is TGTGCCAGCAGCCGGGACAGGGGGTACCAAGAGACCCAGTACTTC. Protein sequence: CASSRDRGYQETQYF.

The chain joins TRBV5-4 to TRBJ2-1; TRBD2 matches 16 bases. Germline loops: CDR1 SGHNT, CDR2 YYREEE (reference sequence). V was pared by 5 bases and J by 2 bases, with 7 bases of the junction left unmatched. The CDR3 is 18 amino acids. The CDR3 coding sequence is TGTGCCAGCAGTCCGGGACTAGCGGGGGGGCTGGCCTACAATGAGCAGTTCTTC. Translated, it gives CASSPGLAGGLAYNEQFF. The full variable domain, rest sourced from reference TRBV5-4 and TRBJ2-1, is ETGVTQSPTHLIKTRGQQVTLRCSSQSGHNTVSWYQQALGQGPQFIFQYYREEENGRGNFPPRFSGLQFPNYSSELNVNALELDDSALYLCASSPGLAGGLAYNEQFFGPGTRLTVL.

J is TRBJ1-4 and V is TRBV6-1; a weak D match, TRBD1 (5 bases). V was trimmed by 2 bases and J by 7 bases, leaving 11 bases between them. This CDR3 spans 14 amino acids. CDR1 is MNHNS, CDR2 SASEGT, per germline. CDR3 amino acids: CASSESQGSEKLFF. In nucleotides, the CDR3 is TGTGCCAGCAGTGAATCCCAGGGCTCTGAAAAACTGTTTTTT.

This chain connects TRBV19 to TRBJ2-1; tentatively, D is TRBD1 (6 bases). V lost 2 bases to trimming and J lost 11 bases, with 10 bases between them. The length of the CDR3 is 12 residues. Germline assignment: CDR1 LNHDA and CDR2 SQIVND (reference sequence). This CDR3 reads CASSISGTKQFF. In nucleotides, the CDR3 is TGTGCCAGTAGTATATCGGGGACAAAGCAGTTCTTC.

The chain has TRBV30 and TRBJ1-1, with D possibly being TRBD1 (6 bases). Trimming left V 5 bases short and J 2 bases short, with 15 bases between. Germline CDR1 GTSNPN, CDR2 SVGIG (reference sequence). The CDR3 sequence is 14 residues long. This chain's CDR3 is CAWLFRGANTEAFF. Here the CDR3 DNA reads TGTGCCTGGCTATTTCGGGGGGCCAACACTGAAGCTTTCTTT. The whole variable domain, remainder taken from reference TRBV30 and TRBJ1-1, is SQTIHQWPATLVQPVGSPLSLECTVEGTSNPNLYWYRQAAGRGLQLLFYSVGIGQISSEVPQNLSASRPQDRQFILSSKKLLLSDSGFYLCAWLFRGANTEAFFGQGTRLTVV.

This chain connects TRBV7-3 to TRBJ1-1, with TRBD1 identical over 8 bases. CDR1 and CDR2 from the germline V gene are SGHTA and FQGTGA. With V trimmed by 1 base and J by 0 bases, 7 bases remained unmatched. The CDR3 is 17 residues long. As DNA, the CDR3 is TGTGCCAGCAGCTTAATGGTGGCAGGGGGCATGAACACTGAAGCTTTCTTT. Its protein is CASSLMVAGGMNTEAFF. Full variable domain (outside the CDR3, taken from reference TRBV7-3 and TRBJ1-1): GAGVSQTPSNKVTEKGKYVELRCDPISGHTALYWYRQSLGQGPEFLIYFQGTGAADDSGLPNDRFFAVRPEGSVSTLKIQRTERGDSAVYLCASSLMVAGGMNTEAFFGQGTRLTVV.

The rearrangement joins TRBV3-1 (or the pseudogene TRBV3-2) to TRBJ1-1, with 8 bases that match TRBD1. Looked up from germline, CDR1 is LGHDT and CDR2 is YNNKEL (reference sequence). Losses at the gene ends were 0 bases for V and 3 bases for J; bases not matched to a gene: 3. There are 15 residues in the CDR3. The CDR3 loop reads CASSQETGGHTEAFF. DNA for the CDR3: TGTGCCAGCAGCCAAGAAACAGGGGGACACACTGAAGCTTTCTTT.

This chain connects TRBV28 to TRBJ1-6; the D gene is possibly TRBD1 (5 bases). CDR1 and CDR2 (germline): MDHEN, SYDVKM. V lost 11 bases to trimming and J lost 0 bases, with 11 bases between them. The CDR3 extends over 14 amino acids. CDR3 protein: CAGRGSSYNSPLHF. CDR3 coding DNA: TGTGCCGGCCGGGGGAGCTCCTATAATTCACCCCTCCACTTT.

The rearrangement links TRBV4-1 to TRBJ1-1; possibly TRBD1 for D (5 bases). The CDR3 runs 14 residues. Germline V gene lookup returns CDR1 MGHRA and CDR2 YSYEKL. V was trimmed by 1 base and J by 6 bases, leaving 12 bases between them. CDR3 in amino acids: CASSQVGASSEAFF. The CDR3 nucleotides are TGCGCCAGCAGCCAAGTTGGGGCGTCCTCTGAAGCTTTCTTT.

The chain recombines TRBV6-5 with TRBJ2-5, with 14 bases identical to TRBD2. Germline CDR1 and CDR2: MNHEY and SVGAGI. The CDR3 extends over 15 amino acids. J lost 5 bases, V lost 6 bases, and 5 bases had no gene match. The CDR3 spells CASSQGTSGGETQYF. Here the CDR3 DNA reads TGTGCCAGCAGCCAAGGGACTAGCGGGGGCGAGACCCAGTACTTC.

V is TRBV28 and J is TRBJ1-2; TRBD1 agrees at 9 bases. The trim removed 9 bases at V and 6 bases at J, leaving 14 bases unmatched. Germline V lookup: CDR1 MDHEN, CDR2 SYDVKM. The CDR3 sequence is 15 residues long. CDR3 loop: CASAIPGQGYNGYTF. DNA for the CDR3: TGTGCCAGTGCGATACCGGGACAGGGTTATAATGGCTACACCTTC.

The rearrangement uses TRBV30 and TRBJ2-3, with 8 bases identical to TRBD1. Germline CDR1 is GTSNPN and CDR2 is SVGIG (reference sequence). The CDR3 has 15 amino acids. V shed 0 bases and J 6 bases; nucleotides not matched to a gene: 8. CDR3 sequence: CAWSVQGAGGDTQYF. The DNA of the CDR3 is TGTGCCTGGAGTGTTCAGGGGGCAGGAGGGGATACGCAGTATTTT. The entire variable domain, with the rest obtained from reference TRBV30 and TRBJ2-3, is as follows: SQTIHQWPATLVQPVGSPLSLECTVEGTSNPNLYWYRQAAGRGLQLLFYSVGIGQISSEVPQNLSASRPQDRQFILSSKKLLLSDSGFYLCAWSVQGAGGDTQYFGPGTRLTVL.

The chain carries TRBV7-2 and TRBJ2-5; the match to TRBD2 covers 9 bases. The trim removed 0 bases at V and 2 bases at J, leaving 4 bases unmatched. This CDR3 has 16 amino acids. Looked up from germline, CDR1 is SGHTA and CDR2 is FQGNSA. In DNA, the CDR3 is TGTGCCAGCAGCTTAGCAGGCGGGGGGGCTCAAGAGACCCAGTACTTC. Its translation: CASSLAGGGAQETQYF.

This clone is a singleton in its sample. V usage is TRBV27 and J usage is TRBJ1-1; a possible D gene is TRBD1 (6 bases). The germline gives CDR1 MNHEY, CDR2 SMNVEV (reference sequence). The V end lost 2 bases, the J end lost 5 bases, and 18 bases lay between the germline ends. CDR3 length: 16 amino acids. CDR3 in amino acids: CASSLSGDTRRTEAFF. The CDR3 nucleotides are TGTGCCAGCAGTTTAAGTGGGGACACCCGGAGGACTGAAGCTTTCTTT.

This chain joins TRBV19 and TRBJ1-2, with a weak D call TRBD1 (6 bases). The CDR3 spans 11 residues. Germline loops: CDR1 LNHDA, CDR2 SQIVND (reference sequence). V was cut by 9 bases and J by 7 bases, with 12 bases left in between. CDR3 nucleotides: TGTGCCAGCAAGACAGGCGCTGGCTACACCTTC. Translated, it gives CASKTGAGYTF. Full variable domain (outside the CDR3, taken from reference TRBV19 and TRBJ1-2): DGGITQSPKYLFRKEGQNVTLSCEQNLNHDAMYWYRQDPGQGLRLIYYSQIVNDFQKGDIAEGYSVSREKKESFPLTVTSAQKNPTAFYLCASKTGAGYTFGSGTRLTVV.

V is TRBV29-1 and J is TRBJ1-3, with a weak D call TRBD1 (5 bases). The V and J ends lost 2 bases and 4 bases respectively, with 9 bases between them. CDR3 length: 13 amino acids. Per germline, CDR1 SQVTM and CDR2 ANQGSEA. The CDR3 reads CSVERGDGNTIYF. The CDR3 coding sequence is TGCAGCGTTGAAAGGGGCGACGGAAACACCATATATTTT.

The chain uses TRBV4-1 and TRBJ2-7; D is ambiguous. V was cut by 4 bases and J by 1 base, with 14 bases left in between. CDR1 is MGHRA, CDR2 YSYEKL, per germline. CDR3 length: 15 residues. CDR3 nucleotide sequence: TGCGCCAGCAGCCTTTCCCTTGCGGAGTCCTACGAGCAGTACTTC. Protein product: CASSLSLAESYEQYF.

The rearrangement joins TRBV6-5 to TRBJ2-7; D gene ambiguous. Germline loops: CDR1 MNHEY, CDR2 SVGAGI. Trimming pared 6 bases from V and 2 bases from J, leaving 17 bases between. This CDR3 spans 15 amino acids. The CDR3 DNA follows: TGTGCCAGCAGGCAGCAGGCTACTGCACCCTACGAGCAGTACGTC. This translates into CASRQQATAPYEQYV.

V is TRBV7-8 and J is TRBJ1-3, with TRBD1 as a possible D gene (6 bases). Trimming took 4 bases from V and 2 from J, leaving 12 bases between them. CDR3 length: 15 residues. The germline V gene has CDR1 SGHVS and CDR2 FQNEAQ. CDR3 in amino acids: CASSSSWDTGNTIYF. The CDR3 bases are TGTGCCAGCAGCTCTAGTTGGGACACTGGAAACACCATATATTTT.

This clone was picked up one time. This rearrangement joins TRBV13 to TRBJ2-7, with TRBD1 matching over 7 bases. Trimming at V came to 5 bases and at J to 6 bases, leaving 4 bases not matched to a gene. The CDR3 extends over 12 amino acids. CDR1 and CDR2 from the germline V gene are PRHDT and FYEKMQ (reference sequence). The DNA for the CDR3 is TGTGCCAGCAGCCCACAGGGGACCGAGCAGTACTTC. Protein: CASSPQGTEQYF.

The rearrangement links TRBV11-3 to TRBJ1-2; a weak D match, TRBD1 (5 bases). The germline gives CDR1 SGHNT, CDR2 YENEEA. The CDR3 extends over 16 amino acids. Trimming stripped 4 bases from V and 8 bases from J, with 23 bases between. This chain's CDR3 is CASSYVFGVLAGGYTF. The CDR3 nucleotides read TGTGCCAGCAGCTACGTCTTTGGGGTTTTAGCAGGGGGCTACACCTTC.

J is TRBJ2-3 and V is TRBV5-4, with D possibly TRBD2 on 5 matching bases. Germline-derived CDR1 and CDR2 are SGHNT and YYREEE (reference sequence). V was pared by 4 bases and J by 5 bases, with 11 bases between. CDR3 length equals 13 residues. CDR3 sequence (DNA): TGTGCCAGCAGCCGGCCGGGGATAGATACGCAGTATTTT. Encoded protein: CASSRPGIDTQYF.

The V and J genes are TRBV25-1 and TRBJ1-2, with a weak D call TRBD1 (6 bases). CDR1 is MGHDK, CDR2 SYGVNS, per germline. Deletions cut 6 bases from V and 2 bases from J, with 13 bases between. The CDR3 is made up of 14 amino acids. CDR3 sequence: CASSPGGQNYGYTF. The CDR3 DNA reads as TGTGCCAGCAGCCCAGGCGGACAGAACTATGGCTACACCTTC.

A single count supports this clone. This sequence joins TRBV7-8 and TRBJ1-2; 12 nucleotides line up with TRBD1. Germline CDR1 and CDR2: SGHVS and FQNEAQ. The CDR3 spans 16 residues. The trim removed 1 base at V and 4 bases at J, leaving 4 bases unmatched. The CDR3 DNA reads as TGTGCCAGCAGCTTAGGACCGGGACAGGGGGCCTATGGCTACACCTTC. This translates into CASSLGPGQGAYGYTF. Together with reference TRBV7-8 and TRBJ1-2, the CDR3 gives the full variable domain: GAGVSQSPRYKVAKRGQDVALRCDPISGHVSLFWYQQALGQGPEFLTYFQNEAQLDKSGLPSDRFFAERPEGSVSTLKIQRTQQEDSAVYLCASSLGPGQGAYGYTFGSGTRLTVV.

This sequence joins TRBV10-3 and TRBJ1-5, with 12 positions matching TRBD1. Germline V lookup: CDR1 ENHRY, CDR2 SYGVKD. V trimming: 4 bases; J trimming: 2 bases; junction bases outside the gene matches: 6. The CDR3 has 17 residues. CDR3 sequence: CAISAGTGGFGNQPQHF. In DNA form, the CDR3 reads TGTGCCATCAGTGCCGGGACAGGGGGCTTTGGCAATCAGCCCCAGCATTTT.

This sequence joins TRBV24-1 and TRBJ2-1; 13 bases align to TRBD2. The CDR3 consists of 19 residues. The J segment lost 0 bases and the V segment lost 6 bases, leaving 10 bases of the junction unmatched. CDR1 and CDR2 (germline): KGHDR, SFDVKD. The CDR3 DNA sequence: TGTGCCACCAGTTCGCGAGGACTAGCGGGGGAGAGCTCCTACAATGAGCAGTTCTTC. Its protein is CATSSRGLAGESSYNEQFF.

V gene TRBV27 combines with J gene TRBJ2-1; D uncertain. CDR3 length: 12 amino acids. CDR1 is MNHEY, CDR2 SMNVEV, per germline (reference sequence). V shed 6 bases and J shed 4 bases, with 7 bases lying between them. CDR3 in amino acids: CASSGGYNEQFF. The CDR3 nucleotides are TGTGCCAGCAGCGGTGGTTACAATGAGCAGTTCTTC.

The genes are TRBV5-6 and TRBJ1-2, with D possibly matching TRBD1 (5 bases). Germline CDR1 reads SGHDT; CDR2 reads YYEEEE. V was clipped by 3 bases and J by 4 bases, with 13 bases between them. The CDR3 is 14 amino acids. The CDR3 nucleotides are TGTGCCAGCAGCTCGGGCGTCAGGGTCTATGGCTACACCTTC. Its protein is CASSSGVRVYGYTF.

The genes are TRBV29-1 and TRBJ2-3, with TRBD2 matching 12 bases. Germline V gene data show CDR1 as SQVTM and CDR2 as ANQGSEA. The CDR3 loop spans 14 amino acids. Losses at the gene ends were 6 bases for V and 6 bases for J; bases not matched to a gene: 7. CDR3 bases: TGCAGCGTCTGGACTAGCGGGACGACGGATACGCAGTATTTT. Translated, it gives CSVWTSGTTDTQYF.

CDR3 amino acids: CASSVVGQGNGYTF. The CDR3 DNA reads TGTGCCAGCAGCGTAGTGGGCCAGGGAAATGGCTACACCTTC. The gene calls are TRBV9 and TRBJ1-2; TRBD1 is a possible D gene (5 bases). There are 14 residues in the CDR3. In germline, CDR1 is SGDLS, CDR2 YYNGEE. The germline V and J ends were trimmed by 0 bases and 6 bases, with 12 bases remaining between them.

The J gene is TRBJ2-7, the V gene TRBV2, with 10 bases matching TRBD1. This CDR3 has 14 amino acids. The germline V gene has CDR1 SNHLY and CDR2 FYNNEI. V dropped 6 bases and J dropped 6; count of bases not matched to a gene: 8. The CDR3 here is CASSGDRGSSEQYF. The CDR3, as DNA: TGTGCCAGCAGCGGGGACAGGGGATCTTCCGAGCAGTACTTC.

V gene TRBV4-2 combines with J gene TRBJ2-2, with TRBD1 identical over 9 bases. The CDR3 is 19 amino acids. V was clipped by 5 bases and J by 0 bases; unmatched bases: 13. Germline V gives CDR1 LGHNA, CDR2 YNFKEQ. The CDR3, as DNA: TGTGCCAGCAGCTGGGACCCGGGACAGGGAAACCCGAACACCGGGGAGCTGTTTTTT. Translated: CASSWDPGQGNPNTGELFF.